These 24 T cell receptor beta chains were sequenced from one sample in a study of T cell responses to AZD1222 COVID-19 vaccine. Assay used: immunoSEQ multiplex PCR; TCRdb lists only in-frame clones, some missing. The sample records tens of thousands of clones, nearly 90% being singletons. The sample here was peripheral blood, taken on day 0 of AZD1222 vaccination. Every receptor here comes from an adult in good health.

The V and J genes are TRBV7-8 and TRBJ2-5; D remains ambiguous. V was cut by 1 base and J by 1 base, with 4 bases left in between. This CDR3 contains 13 residues. Germline values: CDR1 SGHVS, CDR2 FQNEAQ. The CDR3 bases are TGTGCCAGCAGCTTAGGCCCCCAAGAGACCCAGTACTTC. Amino acid sequence: CASSLGPQETQYF.

V gene TRBV21-1 combines with J gene TRBJ2-7; the DNA was not compared with TRBD1, the D call given in the table. TRBV21-1 is deemed a pseudogene. The length of the CDR3 is 13 residues. In DNA form, the CDR3 reads TGTGCCAGCAGCAAAGTGGACAGCTCCGAGCAGTACTTC. It encodes CASSKVDSSEQYF.

The sample holds a few counts of this clone. V is TRBV6-5 and J is TRBJ2-5; 12 bases agree with TRBD2. Germline CDR1 reads MNHEY; CDR2 reads SVGAGI. The CDR3 is made up of 15 amino acids. The V gene end was trimmed by 6 bases and the J gene end by 2 bases; junction bases not matched to a gene: 4. In nucleotides, the CDR3 is TGTGCCAGCAGCCCCGGGACTAGCGGGCAAGAGACCCAGTACTTC. Translating gives CASSPGTSGQETQYF.

Notes on this clone: A junction boundary mismatches the germline segment, possibly from a read error. The chain carries TRBV6-4 and TRBJ2-3, with TRBD1 matching over 11 bases. There are 16 residues in the CDR3. Germline CDR1 and CDR2: MRHNA and SNTAGT. CDR3 in amino acids: CASRDSGTGGGDTQYF. The CDR3 bases are TGTGCCAGCAGAGACTCCGGGACAGGGGGAGGCGATACGCAGTATTTT.

This rearrangement joins TRBV20-1 to TRBJ2-4, with a tentative D call TRBD2 (5 bases). Trimming removed 3 bases at V and 1 base at J, with 10 bases between. Germline CDR1 and CDR2: DFQATT and SNEGSKA (reference sequence). The CDR3 is made up of 14 amino acids. This CDR3 is CSASNGDAKNIQYF. For the CDR3, the DNA is TGCAGTGCTAGTAACGGGGATGCCAAAAACATTCAGTACTTC.

A single count supports this clone. The chain carries TRBV7-4 and TRBJ2-7, with 8 positions matching TRBD1. The junction had 8 bases not matched to a gene; V was cut back by 5 bases and J by 2 bases. Germline V gene sequence: CDR1 SGHVT, CDR2 SQSDAQ. The length of the CDR3 is 15 residues. Written as DNA, the CDR3 is TGTGCCAGCAGCGCCCCAGGGGGCCCGACCTACGAGCAGTACTTC. Encoded protein: CASSAPGGPTYEQYF.

The chain employs TRBV7-9 and TRBJ1-6, with 7 bases aligning to TRBD1. Germline-derived CDR1 and CDR2 are SEHNR and FQNEAQ (reference sequence). The V gene end was trimmed by 5 bases and the J gene end by 4 bases; junction bases not matched to a gene: 8. The CDR3 extends over 16 amino acids. CDR3 amino acids: CASSPPAGGYNSPLHF. In DNA, the CDR3 is TGTGCCAGCAGCCCCCCGGCAGGGGGTTATAATTCACCCCTCCACTTT. Based on the CDR3 plus reference TRBV7-9 and TRBJ1-6, the full variable domain is DTGVSQNPRHKITKRGQNVTFRCDPISEHNRLYWYRQTLGQGPEFLTYFQNEAQLEKSRLLSDRFSAERPKGSFSTLEIQRTEQGDSAMYLCASSPPAGGYNSPLHFGNGTRLTVT.

The V call is TRBV5-6, the J call TRBJ1-2; 8 bases map to TRBD1. The CDR3 is 16 residues long. V trimming: 0 bases; J trimming: 4 bases; junction bases outside the gene matches: 8. Germline CDR1 is SGHDT and CDR2 is YYEEEE. CDR3 nucleotide sequence: TGTGCCAGCAGCTTGGGAGGCACGGGACAGGTCTATGGCTACACCTTC. Protein sequence: CASSLGGTGQVYGYTF.

The rearrangement joins TRBV3-1 (or the pseudogene TRBV3-2) to TRBJ1-1; no firm D call. The V gene's germline CDR1 is LGHDT and CDR2 YNNKEL (reference sequence). V lost 6 bases, J lost 1 base, and 15 bases lay in between. The CDR3 has 15 amino acids. The CDR3 loop reads CASSPRTGRNTEAFF. The CDR3 nucleotides are TGTGCCAGCAGTCCCCGGACGGGGAGGAACACTGAAGCTTTCTTT.

The genes are TRBV5-1 and TRBJ1-2, with 8 bases that match TRBD1. The J segment lost 7 bases and the V segment lost 6 bases, leaving 8 bases of the junction unmatched. Germline assignment: CDR1 SGHRS and CDR2 YFSETQ. The CDR3 extends over 13 amino acids. The CDR3 DNA reads TGCGCCAGCACCGGACAGGGAGACAGTGGCTACACCTTC. This encodes CASTGQGDSGYTF.

This clone has a handful of counts. This chain joins TRBV10-3 and TRBJ2-1; 7 bases fit TRBD1. CDR1 is ENHRY and CDR2 is SYGVKD in the germline V gene. CDR3 size: 15 residues. V dropped 3 bases and J dropped 3; count of bases not matched to a gene: 5. DNA for the CDR3: TGTGCCATCAGTGACCTACAGGGGTTCTACAATGAGCAGTTCTTC. It encodes CAISDLQGFYNEQFF.

The chain is built from TRBV19 and TRBJ1-2; 7 positions match TRBD1. The CDR3 consists of 14 residues. V dropped 8 bases and J dropped 3; count of bases not matched to a gene: 9. CDR1 and CDR2 from the germline V gene are LNHDA and SQIVND (reference sequence). The CDR3: CASSQDRTHYGYTF. CDR3 DNA sequence: TGTGCCAGTTCACAGGACAGGACTCACTATGGCTACACCTTC.

The rearrangement uses TRBV15 and TRBJ1-5; TRBD1 agrees at 7 bases. Per germline, CDR1 LNHNV and CDR2 YYDKDF (reference sequence). V dropped 3 bases and J dropped 8; count of bases not matched to a gene: 7. The CDR3 length is 14 residues. DNA for the CDR3: TGTGCCACCAGCAGCTCCCATACAGGGGAGCCCCAGCATTTT. Amino acid sequence: CATSSSHTGEPQHF.

The V call is TRBV4-3, the J call TRBJ2-1, with D possibly TRBD2 on 6 matching bases. The CDR3 is 14 residues long. Germline V CDR1 and CDR2: LGHNA, YSLEER. V was shortened by 0 bases and J by 4 bases, with 7 bases between the two germline ends. The CDR3 region has the DNA TGCGCCAGCAGCCAAGATGGAGGGTACAATGAGCAGTTCTTC. Translated, it gives CASSQDGGYNEQFF.

The chain employs TRBV7-2 and TRBJ1-5; no clear D. Germline assignment: CDR1 SGHTA and CDR2 FQGNSA. The ends were cut back, 5 bases at V and 7 bases at J, with 12 bases in the middle. CDR3 length: 13 residues. The CDR3 DNA follows: TGTGCCAGCAGCCGGACTGGGGAACAGCCCCAGCATTTT. This codes for CASSRTGEQPQHF.

The chain joins TRBV19 to TRBJ2-6; 7 positions match TRBD1. This CDR3 is built from 16 residues. CDR1 and CDR2 (germline): LNHDA, SQIVND (reference sequence). The V gene end was trimmed by 4 bases and the J gene end by 1 base; junction bases not matched to a gene: 4. This CDR3 is CASSRTGRSGANVLTF. As DNA, the CDR3 is TGTGCCAGTAGTAGGACAGGCCGATCTGGGGCCAACGTCCTGACTTTC.

The rearrangement links TRBV5-5 to TRBJ2-3; possible D gene TRBD1, 6 bases. The germline V gene encodes CDR1 SGHKS and CDR2 YYEKEE (reference sequence). The CDR3 runs to 15 residues. The V end lost 0 bases, the J end lost 2 bases, and 10 bases lay between the germline ends. CDR3 amino acids: CASSLVLGATDTQYF. The DNA of the CDR3 is TGTGCCAGCAGCTTGGTGTTGGGGGCCACAGATACGCAGTATTTT.

This clone appeared once. The chain is built from TRBV7-8 and TRBJ2-1; 8 nucleotides agree with TRBD1. J gave up 3 bases and V 4 bases, and 14 bases lay outside the gene matches. CDR1 and CDR2 from the germline V gene are SGHVS and FQNEAQ. This CDR3 has 18 residues. The CDR3 DNA reads as TGTGCCAGCAGCTCGTGGGACAGGACACAACAGTTCTACAATGAGCAGTTCTTC. Residues: CASSSWDRTQQFYNEQFF.

The chain carries TRBV3-1 (or the pseudogene TRBV3-2) and TRBJ2-3; 11 bases are a match to TRBD1. The V gene end was trimmed by 4 bases and the J gene end by 3 bases; junction bases not matched to a gene: 3. This CDR3 is 15 amino acids long. Germline values: CDR1 LGHDT, CDR2 YNNKEL (reference sequence). CDR3 in DNA: TGTGCCAGCAGCCCGGGACAGGGGGTGACAGATACGCAGTATTTT. Translation: CASSPGQGVTDTQYF.

The chain uses TRBV10-3 and TRBJ1-1; D perhaps matches TRBD1 (6 bases). Looked up from germline, CDR1 is ENHRY and CDR2 is SYGVKD. Trimming cost V 10 bases and J 1 base, with 22 bases left between them. The length of the CDR3 is 16 residues. The CDR3 reads CATLAGVGGRNTEAFF. The CDR3 nucleotides read TGTGCCACCCTCGCAGGGGTCGGCGGGCGGAACACTGAAGCTTTCTTT.

The rearrangement joins TRBV6-6 to TRBJ2-7, with D unclear. This CDR3 region has 11 residues. The V gene's germline CDR1 is MNHNY and CDR2 SVGAGI (reference sequence). V lost 10 bases and J 4 bases, leaving 11 bases between the germline ends. CDR3 loop: CATQDGYEQYF. For the CDR3, the DNA is TGTGCCACCCAAGATGGGTACGAGCAGTACTTC.

This CDR3 is CASSLNRNEQFF. CDR3 coding DNA: TGTGCCAGCAGCTTAAACCGTAATGAGCAGTTCTTC. The chain carries TRBV7-3 and TRBJ2-1; D remains ambiguous. Deletions cut 1 base from V and 7 bases from J, with 5 bases between. The germline CDR1 and CDR2 sequences are SGHTA and FQGTGA. The CDR3 covers 12 residues.

This sequence joins TRBV18 and TRBJ1-2, with TRBD1 as a possible D gene (6 bases). Trimming left V 1 base short and J 8 bases short, with 11 bases between. This CDR3 contains 13 residues. Germline-derived CDR1 and CDR2 are KGHSH and LQKENI. DNA for the CDR3: TGTGCCAGCTCACCACGGGGGGCAGAGGGCTACACCTTC. Amino acids: CASSPRGAEGYTF.

This chain joins TRBV4-1 and TRBJ1-4, with 9 bases fitting TRBD1. Looked up from germline, CDR1 is MGHRA and CDR2 is YSYEKL. CDR3 length: 16 amino acids. V trimming: 4 bases; J trimming: 7 bases; junction bases outside the gene matches: 10. The CDR3 coding sequence is TGCGCCAGCAGCCGTCCCCCGGGACAGGGTGGTGAAAAACTGTTTTTT. This gives the protein CASSRPPGQGGEKLFF.